The clone carrying this T cell receptor beta chain was seen repeatedly, ten times or more. Diagnosis relied on clinical symptoms, serum thyroxine and TRAb, thyroid ultrasound and orbital computed tomography. V gave up 7 bases and J gave up 0 bases, with 14 bases separating them. The CDR3 totals 15 residues. The data stem from a study of T cells in Graves' hyperthyroidism and ophthalmopathy. Amplification targeted TCR beta CDR3 regions from RNA transcripts. HTBI primers were used for first-round RT-PCR of the TCR CDR3. In TCRdb, the multiplex PCR reads were re-called with MiXCR into one record per CDR3 protein. The sample lists under 600,000 distinct CDR3 sequences, approximately 15% occurring once.

The source material was blood. This chain joins TRBV12-3 or TRBV12-4 and TRBJ2-3; D is tentatively TRBD1 or TRBD2 (5 bases each). The TCR comes from a woman aged 40 to 55 with Graves' ophthalmopathy. CDR3 nucleotide sequence: TGTGCCAGCAAACCGGGACCGCTTAGCACAGATACGCAGTATTTT. Protein product: CASKPGPLSTDTQYF.